The 2 T cell receptor beta chains listed next were all sequenced from one sample in a study of blood T cell repertoires in COVID-19. Using immunoSEQ multiplex PCR, the repertoire was profiled, and TCRdb retains in-frame clones only, with some absent. The table has approximately 220,000 clones, more than 85% seen once. The sample taken for sequencing was peripheral blood. These receptors were taken from a man in his sixties with acute or convalescent COVID-19.

The rearrangement links TRBV5-5 to TRBJ1-2; 8 bases line up with TRBD1. The V gene's germline CDR1 is SGHKS and CDR2 YYEKEE (reference sequence). The CDR3 is 15 residues long. J lost 8 bases, V lost 0 bases, and 9 bases had no gene match. The CDR3 nucleotides read TGTGCCAGCAGCTTGGCCCTAGGACAGGGCGAGGGCTACACCTTC. Amino acid sequence: CASSLALGQGEGYTF.

The rearrangement uses TRBV5-1 and TRBJ1-1; possible D gene TRBD1, 6 bases. The V end lost 6 bases, the J end lost 4 bases, and 19 bases lay between the germline ends. The CDR3 has 15 residues. Germline V gene sequence: CDR1 SGHRS, CDR2 YFSETQ. CDR3 nucleotide sequence: TGCGCCAGCACCCGGATGGGGGGGGCTAGCACTGAAGCTTTCTTT. Protein product: CASTRMGGASTEAFF.